One and the same sample provided the 5 T cell receptor beta chains below, sequenced in a study of blood T cell repertoires in COVID-19. The protocol was immunoSEQ multiplex PCR, while the TCRdb copy is restricted to in-frame clones and leaves out a portion. The data show some 51,000 clones, around 88% seen once. The specimen sequenced was peripheral blood. The receptors stem from a man in his fifties or sixties with acute or convalescent COVID-19.

The sample holds one count of this clone. This chain joins TRBV2 and TRBJ2-3, with D possibly matching TRBD2 (6 bases). There are 17 residues in the CDR3. Germline V gene lookup returns CDR1 SNHLY and CDR2 FYNNEI. The V gene lost 7 bases and the J gene lost 3 bases, with 23 bases spanning the gap. The CDR3 bases are TGTGCCAGCACCGAAGTGGACGGGGGAGACCGTACAGATACGCAGTATTTT. It translates to CASTEVDGGDRTDTQYF.

The gene calls are TRBV6-2 or TRBV6-3 and TRBJ2-7; D unresolved. V was pared by 4 bases and J by 3 bases, with 10 bases between. CDR1 is MNHEY, CDR2 SVGEGT, per germline. The CDR3 sequence is 13 residues long. CDR3 residues: CASSFRAHYEQYF. DNA of the CDR3: TGTGCCAGCAGTTTTAGAGCGCACTACGAGCAGTACTTC.

This clone came up once. The CDR3 DNA reads as TGTGCCAGCAGTTTACCGAAGGACAGAAAGTGGAATGAGCAGTTCTTC. Translating gives CASSLPKDRKWNEQFF. The chain carries TRBV28 and TRBJ2-1; perhaps TRBD1 as D (6 bases). The CDR3 sequence is 16 residues long. V lost 2 bases and J 7 bases, leaving 18 bases between the germline ends. Germline lookup yields CDR1 MDHEN and CDR2 SYDVKM.

The rearrangement uses TRBV6-5 and TRBJ1-1; 8 nucleotides line up with TRBD1. Germline CDR1 and CDR2: MNHEY and SVGAGI. With V trimmed by 4 bases and J by 0 bases, 4 bases remained unmatched. The length of the CDR3 is 15 residues. This chain's CDR3 is CASSSTGDVNTEAFF. CDR3 coding DNA: TGTGCCAGCAGTTCGACAGGGGATGTGAACACTGAAGCTTTCTTT.

This chain links TRBV28 with TRBJ2-5; 10 bases line up with TRBD2. From germline, CDR1 is MDHEN and CDR2 SYDVKM. With 6 bases clipped from V and 5 bases from J, the junction kept 9 bases outside the gene matches. The CDR3 extends over 15 amino acids. CDR3 nucleotide sequence: TGTGCCAGCAGCGAGCAGCGGGAGGGCCGCGAGACCCAGTACTTC. This codes for CASSEQREGRETQYF.